What follows is one TCR beta chain and its context. Data came from immunoSEQ multiplex PCR; TCRdb stores just in-frame clones and leaves some out. The sample consists of 150,000 or so clones, roughly four fifths of them appearing once. This entry comes from a study of blood T cell repertoires in COVID-19. The CDR3 spans 13 residues. V was clipped by 4 bases and J by 6 bases, with 7 bases between them. CDR1 and CDR2 from the germline V gene are SNHLY and FYNNEI. The clonotype originates from a human donor with acute or convalescent COVID-19. The donor label of this sample is uncertain. The rearrangement uses TRBV2 and TRBJ1-6, with a possible D match to TRBD1 (5 bases). Material: peripheral blood. The DNA of the CDR3 is TGTGCCAGCAGTGGCGGGGGTAATTCACCCCTCCACTTT. It encodes CASSGGGNSPLHF.